These 3 T cell receptor beta chains originate from one sample sequenced in a study of T-cell memory formation after mild COVID-19 (dated by TCRdb to the early 2020s). The library was generated by 5' RACE. Sequencer: Illumina NovaSeq 6000. In-frame beta chains were kept once TCRdb had trimmed the public reads at Q25 with fastp and called clones with MiXCR. Each CDR3 protein gets just one entry, which takes the most common genes and DNA from the rows behind it. The sample table records 450,000 to 650,000 distinct CDR3 sequences; about a sixth of these occur just once. The leading ten clones occupy around 12% of the sample. The source material was PBMCs or a T cell subset sorted from them (not recorded which). The origin of the receptors is an adult woman who had mild COVID-19 (a few samples of this study predate the infection). The sample titles of this study are shuffled in the database, so cell type and time point are left out; the donor was told from shared clones.

In this sample, this clonotype turned up once. This chain connects TRBV4-1 to TRBJ2-5; 8 bases match TRBD1. J lost 11 bases, V lost 1 base, and 6 bases had no gene match. Germline V gene data show CDR1 as MGHRA and CDR2 as YSYEKL. The CDR3 is 13 amino acids. This CDR3 reads CASSQVGRDRQYF. The CDR3 DNA reads as TGCGCCAGCAGCCAAGTTGGCCGGGACAGGCAGTACTTC.

V and J are TRBV7-9 and TRBJ2-1; no clear D gene. V was clipped by 11 bases and J by 5 bases, with 13 bases between them. The germline V gene encodes CDR1 SEHNR and CDR2 FQNEAQ (reference sequence). The CDR3 runs to 12 residues. The CDR3 coding sequence is TGTGCCTGTCTTTCGGAGAACAATGAGCAGTTCTTC. Residues: CACLSENNEQFF. The whole variable domain, remainder taken from reference TRBV7-9 and TRBJ2-1, is DTGVSQNPRHKITKRGQNVTFRCDPISEHNRLYWYRQTLGQGPEFLTYFQNEAQLEKSRLLSDRFSAERPKGSFSTLEIQRTEQGDSAMYLCACLSENNEQFFGPGTRLTVL.

The CDR3 is CASTSRDSEYEQYF. CDR3 nucleotide sequence: TGTGCCAGCACCTCCCGGGACTCAGAGTACGAGCAGTACTTC. This chain joins TRBV6-5 and TRBJ2-7, with a possible D match to TRBD2 (6 bases). This CDR3 spans 14 amino acids. CDR1 is MNHEY, CDR2 SVGAGI, per germline. Trimming cost V 7 bases and J 4 bases, with 17 bases left between them.